This entry lists 25 T cell receptor beta chains sequenced from one sample in a study of blood T cell repertoires in COVID-19. Assay used: immunoSEQ multiplex PCR; TCRdb lists only in-frame clones, some missing. The table has about 160,000 clones, approximately 92% seen once. The specimen sequenced was peripheral blood. The receptors were sampled from a man aged 25 to 40 with COVID-19, enrolled during active disease.

J is TRBJ2-1 and V is TRBV6-5; possible D gene TRBD1, 6 bases. V shed 6 bases and J shed 7 bases, with 16 bases lying between them. Germline V CDR1 and CDR2: MNHEY, SVGAGI. This CDR3 region has 14 residues. The CDR3 nucleotides are TGTGCCAGCAGGCGGGTGGCAGGGGCGAATGAGCAGTTCTTC. This encodes CASRRVAGANEQFF.

This sequence joins TRBV24-1 and TRBJ2-3, with 7 positions matching TRBD1. CDR1 and CDR2 (germline): KGHDR, SFDVKD. The J segment lost 4 bases and the V segment lost 4 bases, leaving 13 bases of the junction unmatched. The CDR3 is 17 residues long. The CDR3 here is CATSDSGSGGEADTQYF. The CDR3, as DNA: TGTGCCACCAGTGACTCCGGGTCAGGGGGAGAAGCAGATACGCAGTATTTT.

V and J are TRBV10-3 and TRBJ2-3; D remains ambiguous. This CDR3 has 13 residues. The germline gives CDR1 ENHRY, CDR2 SYGVKD. V was clipped by 3 bases and J by 0 bases, with 4 bases between them. This CDR3 is CAISDSSTDTQYF. The CDR3 DNA follows: TGTGCCATCAGTGACTCTAGCACAGATACGCAGTATTTT.

The chain employs TRBV18 and TRBJ2-5; perhaps TRBD2 as D (5 bases). CDR3 size: 13 residues. Trimming removed 0 bases at V and 5 bases at J, with 7 bases between. Germline lookup yields CDR1 KGHSH and CDR2 LQKENI. CDR3 nucleotide sequence: TGTGCCAGCTCACCACCCCCGGGGGAGACCCAGTACTTC. Protein sequence: CASSPPPGETQYF.

The V gene is TRBV5-1, the J gene TRBJ2-3, with 13 bases aligning to TRBD2. V dropped 0 bases and J dropped 6; count of bases not matched to a gene: 4. The CDR3 contains 16 residues. Germline V gives CDR1 SGHRS, CDR2 YFSETQ. CDR3 coding DNA: TGCGCCAGCAGCTTGGGACTAGCGGGGGGCAGGGATACGCAGTATTTT. Its protein product is CASSLGLAGGRDTQYF.

DNA of the CDR3: TGTGCCATCAGTGGAAACAGGGATACGTTTGGCTACACCTTC. This translates into CAISGNRDTFGYTF. The chain employs TRBV10-3 and TRBJ1-2; TRBD1 is a possible D gene (6 bases). Per germline, CDR1 ENHRY and CDR2 SYGVKD. The length of the CDR3 is 14 residues. Trimming took 4 bases from V and 7 from J, leaving 16 bases between them.

The chain is built from TRBV3-1 (or the pseudogene TRBV3-2) and TRBJ1-5; 7 nucleotides agree with TRBD1. Germline values: CDR1 LGHDT, CDR2 YNNKEL (reference sequence). The CDR3 loop spans 17 amino acids. Losses at the gene ends were 4 bases for V and 0 bases for J; bases not matched to a gene: 9. CDR3 region: CASSPRDSTYSNQPQHF. Written as DNA, the CDR3 is TGTGCCAGCAGCCCCCGGGACAGCACATATAGCAATCAGCCCCAGCATTTT.

The chain links TRBV29-1 to TRBJ2-7; TRBD2 matches at 9 bases. Germline CDR1 reads SQVTM; CDR2 reads ANQGSEA. Losses at the gene ends were 6 bases for V and 1 base for J; bases not matched to a gene: 13. The CDR3 runs 16 residues. The CDR3 loop reads CSVAENVAGVSYEQYF. CDR3 bases: TGCAGCGTCGCTGAAAACGTAGCGGGGGTATCCTACGAGCAGTACTTC.

The chain couples TRBV4-1 to TRBJ1-1, with 7 positions matching TRBD1. The CDR3 spans 15 residues. CDR1 MGHRA and CDR2 YSYEKL come from the germline V gene. V lost 4 bases to trimming and J lost 4 bases; unmatched junction nucleotides: 9. Here the CDR3 reads CASSRENRGFTEAFF. CDR3 nucleotides: TGCGCCAGCAGCCGAGAAAACAGGGGATTCACTGAAGCTTTCTTT.

The CDR3 DNA reads as TGTGCCAGCAGTTACTCGAGGGCACAGGGAGTCTATGGCTACACCTTC. Translating gives CASSYSRAQGVYGYTF. V and J are TRBV6-5 and TRBJ1-2; D is perhaps TRBD1 (6 bases). The CDR3 has 16 residues. Trimming stripped 0 bases from V and 4 bases from J, with 15 bases between. CDR1 and CDR2 from the germline V gene are MNHEY and SVGAGI.

V is TRBV7-2 and J is TRBJ2-3, with D possibly TRBD2 on 5 matching bases. V was clipped by 7 bases and J by 8 bases, with 25 bases between them. Germline assignment: CDR1 SGHTA and CDR2 FQGNSA. The CDR3 is 16 amino acids. The DNA for the CDR3 is TGTGCCAGCACCGATAGCCTGGGAAGCCCTCGGGGTACGCAGTATTTT. This sequence encodes CASTDSLGSPRGTQYF.

CDR3 nucleotides: TGTGCCAGCAGCCCGACGGGACTGACCCTAACGGGGGAGCAGTACTTC. Protein: CASSPTGLTLTGEQYF. The chain joins TRBV14 to TRBJ2-7, with a tentative D call TRBD2 (6 bases). Trimming cost V 4 bases and J 7 bases, with 23 bases left between them. The CDR3 extends over 16 amino acids. Germline V CDR1 and CDR2: SGHDN, FVKESK.

This chain joins TRBV7-9 and TRBJ2-3; perhaps TRBD2 as D (6 bases). Germline V CDR1 and CDR2: SEHNR, FQNEAQ (reference sequence). The V gene lost 2 bases and the J gene lost 4 bases, with 10 bases spanning the gap. There are 14 residues in the CDR3. CDR3 in amino acids: CASSLLRDADTQYF. CDR3 bases: TGTGCCAGCAGCTTACTGCGGGACGCAGATACGCAGTATTTT.

The V gene is TRBV6-4, the J gene TRBJ2-6; D not resolved. There are 14 residues in the CDR3. Trimming took off 4 bases at V and 0 bases at J, with 4 bases between the two ends. CDR1 and CDR2 (germline): MRHNA, SNTAGT. Written as DNA, the CDR3 is TGTGCCAGCAGTGTAATCTCTGGGGCCAACGTCCTGACTTTC. It specifies CASSVISGANVLTF.

V and J are TRBV28 and TRBJ2-3; the D gene is possibly TRBD2 (5 bases). CDR3 size: 15 residues. Germline assignment: CDR1 MDHEN and CDR2 SYDVKM. Trimming shortened V by 7 bases and J by 2 bases, and 16 bases separated the two germline ends. The CDR3 reads CASTPSGRLTDTQYF. The CDR3 coding sequence is TGTGCCAGCACCCCGAGCGGACGGCTCACAGATACGCAGTATTTT.

The rearrangement joins TRBV7-2 to TRBJ1-6; 7 bases are shared with TRBD1. CDR1 and CDR2 (germline): SGHTA, FQGNSA. The trim removed 5 bases at V and 7 bases at J, leaving 8 bases unmatched. This CDR3 is built from 15 residues. CDR3 bases: TGTGCCAGCAGCCACGACGACAGGGCGAATTCACCCCTCCACTTT. Residues: CASSHDDRANSPLHF.

The V gene is TRBV7-9, the J gene TRBJ2-5; tentative D call: TRBD2 (5 bases). Germline loops: CDR1 SEHNR, CDR2 FQNEAQ (reference sequence). Trimming pared 5 bases from V and 5 bases from J, leaving 18 bases between. The CDR3 runs to 15 residues. The CDR3 region is CASSRTLTTGETQYF. CDR3 in DNA: TGTGCCAGCAGCCGTACCCTGACGACGGGGGAGACCCAGTACTTC.

This clone was seen a few times. The chain is built from TRBV7-2 and TRBJ1-2; the match to TRBD1 covers 8 bases. Germline V gene sequence: CDR1 SGHTA, CDR2 FQGNSA. This CDR3 contains 15 residues. Trimming cost V 0 bases and J 6 bases; bases outside gene matches: 6. The CDR3 nucleotides read TGTGCCAGCAGCTTAGCCGGCCGGACAGGGCATGGCTACACCTTC. Translation gives CASSLAGRTGHGYTF.

V and J are TRBV4-2 and TRBJ1-1, with D hard to call. CDR1 is LGHNA, CDR2 YNFKEQ, per germline. CDR3 length equals 14 residues. Trimming pared 1 base from V and 2 bases from J, leaving 8 bases between. CDR3 sequence (DNA): TGTGCCAGCAGCCAAGGAGTAGCTAACACTGAAGCTTTCTTT. Residues: CASSQGVANTEAFF.

V gene TRBV19 combines with J gene TRBJ2-7; tentative D call: TRBD1 (5 bases). Germline lookup yields CDR1 LNHDA and CDR2 SQIVND (reference sequence). The V end lost 1 base, the J end lost 3 bases, and 13 bases lay between the germline ends. The CDR3 sequence is 15 residues long. For the CDR3, the DNA is TGTGCCAGTAGTATAGGCGCAGGGCAAATCTACGAGCAGTACTTC. It codes for CASSIGAGQIYEQYF.

This clone was seen a single time. V is TRBV3-1 (or the pseudogene TRBV3-2) and J is TRBJ2-1; 10 positions agree with TRBD2. V dropped 4 bases and J dropped 8; count of bases not matched to a gene: 8. The V gene's germline CDR1 is LGHDT and CDR2 YNNKEL (reference sequence). The CDR3 is 15 amino acids. The DNA for the CDR3 is TGTGCCAGCAGCCCAAGCGGGGGGGCCATGGATGAGCAGTTCTTC. The encoded protein is CASSPSGGAMDEQFF.

This rearrangement joins TRBV7-6 to TRBJ2-3, with 12 bases fitting TRBD2. Germline values: CDR1 SGHVS, CDR2 FNYEAQ. The CDR3 is 16 amino acids. V dropped 5 bases and J dropped 2; count of bases not matched to a gene: 5. The CDR3 loop is CASSDGLAGSTDTQYF. Here the CDR3 DNA reads TGTGCCAGCAGCGACGGACTAGCGGGGTCCACAGATACGCAGTATTTT.

This clone was detected a few times. V is TRBV4-1 and J is TRBJ2-7, with a weak D call TRBD2 (5 bases). CDR1 is MGHRA, CDR2 YSYEKL, per germline. Trimming removed 0 bases from V and 6 bases from J, with 15 bases in between. The CDR3 spans 15 residues. For the CDR3, the DNA is TGCGCCAGCAGCCAAGATAGCCGGGGTCTGGGCGAGCAGTACTTC. This translates into CASSQDSRGLGEQYF.

V gene TRBV6-1 combines with J gene TRBJ1-4, with a possible D match to TRBD1 (5 bases). Germline CDR1 reads MNHNS; CDR2 reads SASEGT. V lost 1 base to trimming and J lost 7 bases, with 13 bases between them. The CDR3 spans 15 residues. The CDR3 here is CASSEGHRGGEKLFF. CDR3 nucleotides: TGTGCCAGCAGTGAAGGGCATAGGGGAGGTGAAAAACTGTTTTTT.

The chain recombines TRBV4-2 with TRBJ1-5; D unclear. Per germline, CDR1 LGHNA and CDR2 YNFKEQ. This CDR3 contains 14 residues. V was clipped by 0 bases and J by 3 bases, with 6 bases between them. The CDR3 spells CASSQDRFNQPQHF. As DNA, the CDR3 is TGTGCCAGCAGCCAAGACAGGTTCAATCAGCCCCAGCATTTT.